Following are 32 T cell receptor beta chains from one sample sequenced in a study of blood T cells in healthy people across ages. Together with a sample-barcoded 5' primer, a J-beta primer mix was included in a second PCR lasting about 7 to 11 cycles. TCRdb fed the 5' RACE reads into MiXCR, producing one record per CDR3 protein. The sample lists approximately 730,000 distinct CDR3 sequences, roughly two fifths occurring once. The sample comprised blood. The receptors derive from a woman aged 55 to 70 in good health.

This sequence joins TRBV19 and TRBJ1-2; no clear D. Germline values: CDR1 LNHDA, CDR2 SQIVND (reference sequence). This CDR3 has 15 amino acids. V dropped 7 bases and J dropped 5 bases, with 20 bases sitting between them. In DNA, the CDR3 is TGTGCCAGTACCCCAGGTGGAAAAGAGGGATATGGCTACACCTTC. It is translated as CASTPGGKEGYGYTF.

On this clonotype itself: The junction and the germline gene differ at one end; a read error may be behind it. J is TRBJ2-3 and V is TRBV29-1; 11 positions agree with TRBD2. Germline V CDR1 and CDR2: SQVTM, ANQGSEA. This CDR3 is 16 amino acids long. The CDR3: CSVSQTSGDSIDTQYF. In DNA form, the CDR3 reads TGCAGCGTCTCTCAGACTAGCGGGGATAGCATAGATACGCAGTATTTT.

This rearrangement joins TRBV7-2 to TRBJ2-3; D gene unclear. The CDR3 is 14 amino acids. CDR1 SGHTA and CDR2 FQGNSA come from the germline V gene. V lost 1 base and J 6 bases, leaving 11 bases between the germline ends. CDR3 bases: TGTGCCAGCAGCTTAGGCACAGTTGGGGATACGCAGTATTTT. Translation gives CASSLGTVGDTQYF.

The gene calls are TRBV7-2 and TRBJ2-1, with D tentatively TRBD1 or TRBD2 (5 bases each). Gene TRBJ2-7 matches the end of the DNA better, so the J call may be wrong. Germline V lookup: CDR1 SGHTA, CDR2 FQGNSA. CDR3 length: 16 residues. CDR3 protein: CASSLGGVGSYNEQYF. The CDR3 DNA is TGTGCCAGCAGCTTAGGAGGGGTGGGCTCCTACAATGAGCAGTACTTC.

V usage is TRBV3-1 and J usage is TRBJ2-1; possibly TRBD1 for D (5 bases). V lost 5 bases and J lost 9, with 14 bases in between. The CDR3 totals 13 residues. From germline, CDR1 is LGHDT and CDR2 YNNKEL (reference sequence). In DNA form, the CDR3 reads TGTGCCAGCAGCTTTCAGGGTTTTCGTGAGCAGTTCTTC. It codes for CASSFQGFREQFF.

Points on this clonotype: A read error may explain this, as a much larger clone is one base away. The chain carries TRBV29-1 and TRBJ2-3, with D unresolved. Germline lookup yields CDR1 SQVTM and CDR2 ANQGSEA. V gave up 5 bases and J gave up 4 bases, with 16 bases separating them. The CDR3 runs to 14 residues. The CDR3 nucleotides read TGCAGCGTTAGAAACATCCGCGACGCAGATACGCAGTATTTT. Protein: CSVRNIRDADTQYF.

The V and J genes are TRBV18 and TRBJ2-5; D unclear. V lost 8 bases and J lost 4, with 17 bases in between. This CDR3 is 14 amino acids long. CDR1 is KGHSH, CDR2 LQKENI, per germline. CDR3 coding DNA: TGTGCCAGCGCGGACCGACTTAAACTAGAGACCCAGTACTTC. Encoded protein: CASADRLKLETQYF.

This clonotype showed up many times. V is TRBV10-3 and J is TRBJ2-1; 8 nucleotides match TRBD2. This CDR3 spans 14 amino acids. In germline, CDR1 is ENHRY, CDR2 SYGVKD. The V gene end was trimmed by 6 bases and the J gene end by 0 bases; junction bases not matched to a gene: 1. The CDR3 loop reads CAISGGGSYNEQFF. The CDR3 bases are TGTGCCATCAGCGGGGGGGGCTCCTACAATGAGCAGTTCTTC.

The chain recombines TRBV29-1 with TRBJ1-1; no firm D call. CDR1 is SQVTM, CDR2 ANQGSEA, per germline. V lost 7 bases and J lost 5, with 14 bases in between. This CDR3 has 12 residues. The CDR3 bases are TGCAGCGCCGAGCGGCTTACGACTGAAGCTTTCTTT. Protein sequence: CSAERLTTEAFF.

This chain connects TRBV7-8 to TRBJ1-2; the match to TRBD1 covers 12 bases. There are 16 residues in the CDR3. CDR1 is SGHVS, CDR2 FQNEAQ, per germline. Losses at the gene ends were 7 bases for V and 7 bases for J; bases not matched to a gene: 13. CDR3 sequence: CASNPQPGQGASGYTF. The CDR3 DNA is TGTGCCAGCAACCCGCAACCGGGACAGGGGGCGTCTGGCTACACCTTC. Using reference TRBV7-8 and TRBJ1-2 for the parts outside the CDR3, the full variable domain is GAGVSQSPRYKVAKRGQDVALRCDPISGHVSLFWYQQALGQGPEFLTYFQNEAQLDKSGLPSDRFFAERPEGSVSTLKIQRTQQEDSAVYLCASNPQPGQGASGYTFGSGTRLTVV.

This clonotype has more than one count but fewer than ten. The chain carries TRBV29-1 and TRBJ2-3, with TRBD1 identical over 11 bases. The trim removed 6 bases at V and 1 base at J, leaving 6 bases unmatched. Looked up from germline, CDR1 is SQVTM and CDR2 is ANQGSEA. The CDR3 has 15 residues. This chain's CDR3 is CSVIPGQGGTDTQYF. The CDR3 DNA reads TGCAGCGTAATTCCGGGACAGGGGGGCACAGATACGCAGTATTTT.

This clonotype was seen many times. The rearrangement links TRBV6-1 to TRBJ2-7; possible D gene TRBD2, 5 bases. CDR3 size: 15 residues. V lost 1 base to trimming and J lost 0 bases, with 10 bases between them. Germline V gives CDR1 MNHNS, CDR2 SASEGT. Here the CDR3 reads CASSEDLGSSYEQYF. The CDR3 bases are TGTGCCAGCAGTGAAGATCTGGGGAGCTCCTACGAGCAGTACTTC.

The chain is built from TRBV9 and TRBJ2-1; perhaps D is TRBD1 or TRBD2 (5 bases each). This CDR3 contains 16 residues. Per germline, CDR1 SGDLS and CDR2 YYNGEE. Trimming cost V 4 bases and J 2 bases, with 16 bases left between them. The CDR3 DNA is TGTGCCAGCAGCCTCCGGGACGGCCTCCCCTACAATGAGCAGTTCTTC. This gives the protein CASSLRDGLPYNEQFF.

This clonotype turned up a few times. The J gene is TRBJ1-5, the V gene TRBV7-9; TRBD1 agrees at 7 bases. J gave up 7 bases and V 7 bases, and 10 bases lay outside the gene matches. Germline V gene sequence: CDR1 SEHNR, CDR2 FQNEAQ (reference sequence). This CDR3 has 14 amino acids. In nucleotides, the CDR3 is TGTGCCAGCACCCAGGGGGGGGAAGGGCAGCCCCAGCATTTT. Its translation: CASTQGGEGQPQHF.

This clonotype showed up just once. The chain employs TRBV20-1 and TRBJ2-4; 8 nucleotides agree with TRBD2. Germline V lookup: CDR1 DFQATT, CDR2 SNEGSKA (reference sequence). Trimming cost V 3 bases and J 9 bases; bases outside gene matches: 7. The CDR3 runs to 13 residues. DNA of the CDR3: TGCAGTGCTAGTCTTGCGGGAGGAACCATTCAGTACTTC. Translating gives CSASLAGGTIQYF.

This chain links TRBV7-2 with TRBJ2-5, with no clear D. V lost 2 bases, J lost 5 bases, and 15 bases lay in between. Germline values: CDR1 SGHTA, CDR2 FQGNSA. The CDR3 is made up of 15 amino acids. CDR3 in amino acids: CASSLYGGSEETQYF. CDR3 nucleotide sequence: TGTGCCAGCAGCTTATATGGCGGTTCTGAGGAGACCCAGTACTTC.

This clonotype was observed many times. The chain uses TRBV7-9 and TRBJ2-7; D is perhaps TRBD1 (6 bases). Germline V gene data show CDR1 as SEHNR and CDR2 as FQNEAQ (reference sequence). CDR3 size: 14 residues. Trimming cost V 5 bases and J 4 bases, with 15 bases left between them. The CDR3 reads CASSPSQGNYEQYF. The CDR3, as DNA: TGTGCCAGCAGCCCAAGCCAGGGGAATTACGAGCAGTACTTC.

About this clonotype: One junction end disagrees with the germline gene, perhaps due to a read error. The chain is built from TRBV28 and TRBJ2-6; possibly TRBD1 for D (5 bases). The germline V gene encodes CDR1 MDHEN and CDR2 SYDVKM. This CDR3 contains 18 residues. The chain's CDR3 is CASSPASTVSSGANALTF. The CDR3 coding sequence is TGTGCCAGCAGCCCTGCCTCGACTGTTAGCTCTGGGGCCAACGCCCTGACTTTC.

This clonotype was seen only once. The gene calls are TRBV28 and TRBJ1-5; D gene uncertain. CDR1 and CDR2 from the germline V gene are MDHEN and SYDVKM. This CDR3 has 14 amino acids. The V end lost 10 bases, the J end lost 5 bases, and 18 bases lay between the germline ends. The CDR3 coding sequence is TGTGCCATATCAGAGGGTGTATTGGATCAGCCCCAGCATTTT. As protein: CAISEGVLDQPQHF.

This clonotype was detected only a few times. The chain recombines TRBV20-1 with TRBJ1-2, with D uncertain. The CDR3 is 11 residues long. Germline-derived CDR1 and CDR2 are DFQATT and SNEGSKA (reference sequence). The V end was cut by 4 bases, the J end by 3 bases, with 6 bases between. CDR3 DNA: TGCAGTGCTATCGGGGACTATGGCTACACCTTC. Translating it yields CSAIGDYGYTF.

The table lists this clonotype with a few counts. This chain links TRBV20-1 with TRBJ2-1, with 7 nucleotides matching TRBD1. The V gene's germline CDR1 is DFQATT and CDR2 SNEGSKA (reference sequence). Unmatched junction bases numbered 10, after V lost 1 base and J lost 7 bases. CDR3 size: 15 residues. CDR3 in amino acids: CSARGRDSYGNEQFF. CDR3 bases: TGCAGTGCTAGAGGCCGGGACAGTTATGGGAATGAGCAGTTCTTC.

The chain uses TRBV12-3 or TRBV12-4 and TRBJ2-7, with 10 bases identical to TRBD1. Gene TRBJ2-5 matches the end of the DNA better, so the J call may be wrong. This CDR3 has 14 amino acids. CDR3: CASSVGTGAKTQYF. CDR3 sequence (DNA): TGTGCCAGCAGTGTAGGGACAGGGGCGAAGACCCAGTACTTC.

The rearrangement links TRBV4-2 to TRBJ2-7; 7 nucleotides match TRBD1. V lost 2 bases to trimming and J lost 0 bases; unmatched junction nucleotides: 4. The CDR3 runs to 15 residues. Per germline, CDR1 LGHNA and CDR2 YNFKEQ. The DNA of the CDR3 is TGTGCCAGCAGCCAACCCGGGACAGTCTCCTACGAGCAGTACTTC. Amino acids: CASSQPGTVSYEQYF.

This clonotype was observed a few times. The CDR3 region has the DNA TGTGCCACCAGCAGAGCTCGTGGACCGACAGATACGCAGTATTTT. Its protein is CATSRARGPTDTQYF. V and J are TRBV15 and TRBJ2-3; no clear D gene. The ends were cut back, 1 base at V and 3 bases at J, with 11 bases in the middle. Germline assignment: CDR1 LNHNV and CDR2 YYDKDF (reference sequence). This CDR3 is 15 amino acids long.

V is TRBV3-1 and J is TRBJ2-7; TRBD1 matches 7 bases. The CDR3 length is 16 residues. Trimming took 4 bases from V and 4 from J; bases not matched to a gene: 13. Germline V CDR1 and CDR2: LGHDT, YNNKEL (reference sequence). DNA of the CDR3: TGTGCCAGCAGCCCTTGGACAGGTCTAACTTCTTACGAGCAGTACTTC. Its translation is CASSPWTGLTSYEQYF.

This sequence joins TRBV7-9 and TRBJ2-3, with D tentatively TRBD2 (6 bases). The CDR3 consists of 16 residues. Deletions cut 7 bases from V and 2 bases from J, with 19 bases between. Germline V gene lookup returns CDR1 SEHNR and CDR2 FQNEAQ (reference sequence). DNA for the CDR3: TGTGCCAGCATCCCTCCCCGGCGGGGCCTCACAGATACGCAGTATTTT. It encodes CASIPPRRGLTDTQYF. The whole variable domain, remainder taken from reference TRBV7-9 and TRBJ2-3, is DTGVSQNPRHKITKRGQNVTFRCDPISEHNRLYWYRQTLGQGPEFLTYFQNEAQLEKSRLLSDRFSAERPKGSFSTLEIQRTEQGDSAMYLCASIPPRRGLTDTQYFGPGTRLTVL.

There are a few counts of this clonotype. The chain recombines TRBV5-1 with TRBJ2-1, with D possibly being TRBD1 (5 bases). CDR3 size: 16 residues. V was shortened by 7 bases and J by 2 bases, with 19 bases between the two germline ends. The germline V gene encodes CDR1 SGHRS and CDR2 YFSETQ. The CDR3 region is CASGALTESPYNEQFF. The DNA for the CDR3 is TGCGCCAGCGGGGCCCTGACGGAAAGCCCCTACAATGAGCAGTTCTTC.

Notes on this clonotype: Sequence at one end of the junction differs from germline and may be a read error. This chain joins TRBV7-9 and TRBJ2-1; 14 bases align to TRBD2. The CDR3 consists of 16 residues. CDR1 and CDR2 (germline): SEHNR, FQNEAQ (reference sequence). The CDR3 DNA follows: TGTGCCGGCAGCTTGGGGACTAGCGGGAGTATTCCTGAGCAGTTCTTC. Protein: CAGSLGTSGSIPEQFF.

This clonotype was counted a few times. The CDR3 DNA follows: TGTGCCAGCAGGGTAAGCGGGGAAGAGACCCAGTACTTC. This codes for CASRVSGEETQYF. The V gene is TRBV3-1, the J gene TRBJ2-5; the match to TRBD2 covers 7 bases. Unmatched junction bases numbered 4, after V lost 6 bases and J lost 3 bases. Germline loops: CDR1 LGHDT, CDR2 YNNKEL (reference sequence). CDR3 size: 13 residues.

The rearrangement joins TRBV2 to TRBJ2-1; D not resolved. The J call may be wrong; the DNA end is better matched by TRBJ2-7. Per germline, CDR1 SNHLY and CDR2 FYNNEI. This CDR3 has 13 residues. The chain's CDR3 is CASSSQDLSEQYF. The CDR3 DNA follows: TGTGCCAGCAGTTCACAAGACCTGTCGGAGCAGTACTTC.

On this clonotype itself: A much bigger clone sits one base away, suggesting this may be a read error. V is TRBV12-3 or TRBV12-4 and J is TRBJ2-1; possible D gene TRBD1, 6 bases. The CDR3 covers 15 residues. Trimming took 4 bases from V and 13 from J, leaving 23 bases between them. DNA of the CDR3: TGTGCCAGCAGTTCAGGACAGTGGGGACAAGAGACCCAGTTCTTC. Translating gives CASSSGQWGQETQFF.

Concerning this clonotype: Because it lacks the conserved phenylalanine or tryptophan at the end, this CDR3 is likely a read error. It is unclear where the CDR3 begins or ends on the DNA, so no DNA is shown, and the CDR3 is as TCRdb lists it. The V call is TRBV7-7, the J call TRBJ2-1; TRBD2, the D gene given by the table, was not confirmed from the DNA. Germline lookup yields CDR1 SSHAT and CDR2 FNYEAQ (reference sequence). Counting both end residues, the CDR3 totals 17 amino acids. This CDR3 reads CASSLARKVAGVQGAVL.